The 27 T cell receptor beta chains below were found in one sample sequenced in a study of brain T cells in children with intractable seizures. Clones were sequenced by immunoSEQ multiplex PCR, and TCRdb holds only the in-frame ones, with some missing. This sample has 340,000 or so clones, with over 85% found just once. Time point in this sample: blood from clinic visit 5 months post-surgery; TSC patient then seizure free. Sample: peripheral blood, taken roughly 5 months after surgery. The receptors were sampled from a boy younger than two with tuberous sclerosis and intractable seizures.

The genes are TRBV28 and TRBJ1-5; 7 bases fit TRBD1. The CDR3 loop spans 15 amino acids. Germline loops: CDR1 MDHEN, CDR2 SYDVKM. The V and J ends lost 0 bases and 3 bases, in that order; junction bases with no gene match: 2. This chain's CDR3 is CASSLWGQNNQPQHF. The CDR3 DNA is TGTGCCAGCAGTTTATGGGGACAGAACAATCAGCCCCAGCATTTT.

This sequence joins TRBV24-1 and TRBJ2-7, with a tentative D call TRBD2 (7 bases). In germline, CDR1 is KGHDR, CDR2 SFDVKD. V was trimmed by 1 base and J by 4 bases, leaving 16 bases between them. This CDR3 has 16 amino acids. The CDR3 protein is CATSDLTGGEVYEQYF. CDR3 bases: TGTGCCACCAGTGATTTAACGGGGGGCGAGGTTTACGAGCAGTACTTC.

The J gene is TRBJ1-1, the V gene TRBV30; D unresolved. This CDR3 comprises 12 residues. Germline V lookup: CDR1 GTSNPN, CDR2 SVGIG (reference sequence). V gave up 1 base and J gave up 2 bases, with 5 bases separating them. The CDR3 is CAWSGGNTEAFF. Here the CDR3 DNA reads TGTGCCTGGAGTGGCGGTAACACTGAAGCTTTCTTT.

The chain recombines TRBV7-9 with TRBJ1-2; D is uncertain. CDR3 length equals 16 residues. Germline V CDR1 and CDR2: SEHNR, FQNEAQ (reference sequence). The V end was cut by 4 bases, the J end by 0 bases, with 15 bases between. CDR3 in DNA: TGTGCCAGCAGCTCCCAGCCCATATTAGCTAACTATGGCTACACCTTC. Encoded protein: CASSSQPILANYGYTF.

This chain links TRBV27 with TRBJ1-2; tentatively, D is TRBD1 (5 bases). The germline V gene encodes CDR1 MNHEY and CDR2 SMNVEV (reference sequence). This CDR3 contains 13 residues. Trimming took 5 bases from V and 4 from J, leaving 11 bases between them. In DNA, the CDR3 is TGTGCCAGCAGTGAGAGGGGCGGCTATGGCTACACCTTC. Its translation: CASSERGGYGYTF.

This clone was recorded a few times. The genes are TRBV7-9 and TRBJ1-5; D is possibly TRBD1 (6 bases). Per germline, CDR1 SEHNR and CDR2 FQNEAQ (reference sequence). The CDR3 has 14 residues. The germline V and J ends were trimmed by 5 bases and 3 bases, with 11 bases remaining between them. This chain's CDR3 is CASSLGQNNQPQHF. The CDR3 DNA follows: TGTGCCAGCAGCCTAGGACAGAACAATCAGCCCCAGCATTTT.

The V gene is TRBV7-9, the J gene TRBJ1-1; D is unresolved. Germline V CDR1 and CDR2: SEHNR, FQNEAQ (reference sequence). Trimming cost V 7 bases and J 3 bases, with 18 bases left between them. The CDR3 sequence is 15 residues long. The CDR3 DNA reads TGTGCCAGCACAAATGCCCCACGGAGGTACACTGAAGCTTTCTTT. It codes for CASTNAPRRYTEAFF.

This clone occurred once. The genes are TRBV5-6 and TRBJ2-1, with TRBD2 identical over 9 bases. V gave up 2 bases and J gave up 2 bases; unmatched junction bases: 2. The CDR3 runs to 15 residues. The germline V gene has CDR1 SGHDT and CDR2 YYEEEE. CDR3 loop: CASSLAGGTYNEQFF. Here the CDR3 DNA reads TGTGCCAGCAGCTTAGCGGGAGGAACCTACAATGAGCAGTTCTTC.

As to this clone: The sample contains more than one DNA sequence encoding this CDR3. V gene TRBV13 combines with J gene TRBJ2-7; D assignment may be TRBD1 or TRBD2 (7 bases each). CDR1 and CDR2 from the germline V gene are PRHDT and FYEKMQ (reference sequence). V lost 8 bases, J lost 4 bases, and 18 bases lay in between. This CDR3 region has 14 residues. CDR3 coding DNA: TGTGCCAGCCGGGGGGCAGGGGGGCCTTACGAGCAGTACTTC. Amino acids: CASRGAGGPYEQYF.

Written as DNA, the CDR3 is TGTGCCAGCAGTGATGACTGGGGGACCTACAATGAGCAGTTCTTC. Encoded protein: CASSDDWGTYNEQFF. The chain carries TRBV2 and TRBJ2-1, with D perhaps given as TRBD1 or TRBD2 (5 bases each). CDR3 length equals 15 residues. V was cut by 3 bases and J by 2 bases, with 11 bases left in between. Germline V gene data show CDR1 as SNHLY and CDR2 as FYNNEI.

V is TRBV2 and J is TRBJ2-1; D is unclear. This CDR3 region has 11 residues. CDR1 and CDR2 from the germline V gene are SNHLY and FYNNEI. The V end lost 4 bases, the J end lost 7 bases, and 5 bases lay between the germline ends. The CDR3 protein is CASSAPNEQFF. CDR3 bases: TGTGCCAGCAGTGCGCCAAATGAGCAGTTCTTC. Combining the CDR3 with reference TRBV2 and TRBJ2-1 gives the whole variable domain EPEVTQTPSHQVTQMGQEVILRCVPISNHLYFYWYRQILGQKVEFLVSFYNNEISEKSEIFDDQFSVERPDGSNFTLKIRSTKLEDSAMYFCASSAPNEQFFGPGTRLTVL.

The gene calls are TRBV5-6 and TRBJ2-1; D gene uncertain. This CDR3 spans 14 amino acids. The V end was cut by 2 bases, the J end by 3 bases, with 9 bases between. Germline-derived CDR1 and CDR2 are SGHDT and YYEEEE. The CDR3 DNA follows: TGTGCCAGCAGCTTCACCCCACTCTACAATGAGCAGTTCTTC. Translated, it gives CASSFTPLYNEQFF.

This clone showed up just once. The chain uses TRBV11-3 and TRBJ2-7; TRBD1 matches at 7 bases. There are 17 residues in the CDR3. Germline V gene lookup returns CDR1 SGHNT and CDR2 YENEEA. V trimming: 5 bases; J trimming: 7 bases; junction bases outside the gene matches: 20. Here the CDR3 reads CASSPPLRDRIRREQYF. In DNA form, the CDR3 reads TGTGCCAGCAGCCCACCTTTACGGGACAGAATACGGAGAGAGCAGTACTTC.

The rearrangement uses TRBV3-1 (or the pseudogene TRBV3-2) and TRBJ2-1, with TRBD1 matching 7 bases. Germline values: CDR1 LGHDT, CDR2 YNNKEL (reference sequence). V was pared by 1 base and J by 5 bases, with 8 bases of the junction left unmatched. This CDR3 contains 16 residues. This chain's CDR3 is CASSQGYGTANNEQFF. CDR3 DNA: TGTGCCAGCAGCCAAGGATACGGGACAGCCAACAATGAGCAGTTCTTC.

The rearrangement joins TRBV6-2 or TRBV6-3 to TRBJ1-1; D is possibly TRBD1 (6 bases). Germline CDR1 is MNHEY and CDR2 is SVGEGT. The V gene lost 1 base and the J gene lost 5 bases, with 17 bases spanning the gap. The CDR3 length is 16 residues. DNA for the CDR3: TGTGCCAGCAGTTACTATTTGGGTAAGGGGGAGACTGAAGCTTTCTTT. Amino acid sequence: CASSYYLGKGETEAFF.

This clone was recorded only once. The chain carries TRBV5-4 and TRBJ1-1; D not certain. This CDR3 has 13 residues. V lost 4 bases to trimming and J lost 3 bases, with 10 bases between them. Germline CDR1 reads SGHNT; CDR2 reads YYREEE (reference sequence). The CDR3 bases are TGTGCCAGCAGCCGACCAGCGGACACTGAAGCTTTCTTT. Its protein is CASSRPADTEAFF.

The chain joins TRBV5-8 to TRBJ2-3; 9 nucleotides align to TRBD2. The CDR3 runs 18 residues. Germline CDR1 and CDR2: SGHTS and YDEGEE. V trimming: 0 bases; J trimming: 0 bases; junction bases outside the gene matches: 8. CDR3 bases: TGTGCCAGCAGCTTGGGATTAGCGGGAGTAACTAGCACAGATACGCAGTATTTT. Its translation is CASSLGLAGVTSTDTQYF.

The chain employs TRBV5-8 and TRBJ1-3; D gene unclear. The CDR3 loop spans 15 amino acids. Germline lookup yields CDR1 SGHTS and CDR2 YDEGEE. V dropped 2 bases and J dropped 4 bases, with 13 bases sitting between them. Here the CDR3 DNA reads TGTGCCAGCAGCTTTTCGCCCGCCCCGGGAAACACCATATATTTT. Its translation is CASSFSPAPGNTIYF.

The rearrangement joins TRBV19 to TRBJ1-4; 10 nucleotides line up with TRBD1. CDR1 is LNHDA, CDR2 SQIVND, per germline (reference sequence). After removal of 3 bases from V and 7 bases from J, the junction contained 2 bases not matched to a gene. This CDR3 contains 14 residues. The CDR3 region is CASSMGTGAEKLFF. The CDR3 DNA sequence: TGTGCCAGTAGTATGGGGACAGGGGCTGAAAAACTGTTTTTT.

The rearrangement joins TRBV6-1 to TRBJ2-1, with unresolved D. V lost 2 bases, J lost 6 bases, and 14 bases lay in between. CDR3 size: 15 residues. The germline gives CDR1 MNHNS, CDR2 SASEGT. Here the CDR3 DNA reads TGTGCCAGCAGTGAAAGGTCTTATTGGGGCAATGAGCAGTTCTTC. It translates to CASSERSYWGNEQFF.

This sequence joins TRBV2 and TRBJ1-2; D remains unclear. This CDR3 has 16 amino acids. Germline-derived CDR1 and CDR2 are SNHLY and FYNNEI. V lost 6 bases and J lost 4, with 21 bases in between. The CDR3 DNA follows: TGTGCCAGCAGGATCCCCATTCGGACTTTCCGCTATGGCTACACCTTC. Amino acids: CASRIPIRTFRYGYTF.

J is TRBJ1-1 and V is TRBV5-6; TRBD1 is a possible D gene (5 bases). The CDR3 consists of 13 residues. From germline, CDR1 is SGHDT and CDR2 YYEEEE. Trimming shortened V by 4 bases and J by 7 bases, and 14 bases separated the two germline ends. CDR3 nucleotide sequence: TGTGCCAGCAGCCGGCGAGGGGTCCTTGAAGCTTTCTTT. Protein product: CASSRRGVLEAFF.

CDR3 sequence: CASSQRTAPNTGELFF. CDR3 DNA: TGTGCCAGCAGCCAAAGGACAGCCCCGAACACCGGGGAGCTGTTTTTT. The rearrangement uses TRBV3-1 (or the pseudogene TRBV3-2) and TRBJ2-2; D possibly corresponds to TRBD1 (6 bases). This CDR3 comprises 16 residues. Looked up from germline, CDR1 is LGHDT and CDR2 is YNNKEL (reference sequence). V was pared by 2 bases and J by 0 bases, with 10 bases between.

V gene TRBV13 combines with J gene TRBJ2-3; 9 nucleotides line up with TRBD2. CDR3 length equals 16 residues. CDR1 is PRHDT and CDR2 is FYEKMQ in the germline V gene (reference sequence). The V gene end was trimmed by 5 bases and the J gene end by 6 bases; junction bases not matched to a gene: 12. The CDR3 bases are TGTGCCAGCAGCCCCCGAGCGGGAGGAGCTCGCGATACGCAGTATTTT. This translates into CASSPRAGGARDTQYF. Using reference TRBV13 and TRBJ2-3 for the parts outside the CDR3, the full variable domain is AAGVIQSPRHLIKEKRETATLKCYPIPRHDTVYWYQQGPGQDPQFLISFYEKMQSDKGSIPDRFSAQQFSDYHSELNMSSLELGDSALYFCASSPRAGGARDTQYFGPGTRLTVL.

V gene TRBV5-5 combines with J gene TRBJ2-5; 11 positions match TRBD2. Trimming removed 3 bases from V and 5 bases from J; junction bases left unmatched: 9. Germline lookup yields CDR1 SGHKS and CDR2 YYEKEE (reference sequence). CDR3 size: 16 residues. The CDR3 loop is CASSSLSGGAGETQYF. As DNA, the CDR3 is TGTGCCAGCAGCTCCCTTAGCGGGGGGGCCGGGGAGACCCAGTACTTC.

The chain uses TRBV23-1 and TRBJ2-1; perhaps D is TRBD1 or TRBD2 (5 bases each). TRBV23-1 is an ORF; its function is uncertain. V lost 0 bases, J lost 5 bases, and 26 bases lay in between. There are 20 residues in the CDR3. The CDR3: CASSQSGRSLAQQKDNEQFF. The CDR3 nucleotides read TGCGCCAGCAGTCAATCGGGACGTTCCTTGGCTCAGCAAAAGGACAATGAGCAGTTCTTC.

This chain links TRBV21-1 with TRBJ1-6. TRBV21-1 corresponds to a pseudogene. This CDR3 region has 14 residues. CDR3 sequence reads: CASSTHPGDSPLHF. DNA for the CDR3: TGTGCCAGCAGCACACACCCCGGGGATTCACCCCTCCACTTT.